These 16 T cell receptor beta chains share one sample of origin, sequenced in a study of cytomegalovirus exposure and HLA in healthy donors. It was with 60 Vbeta and 13 Jbeta primers that the PCR ran. TCRdb keeps only in-frame clones here, not all; method: immunoSEQ multiplex PCR. The data hold about 140,000 clones, with more than 60% observed a single time. Sequencing was carried out using PBMCs. The receptors originated from an older woman in good health and CMV-seronegative.

This rearrangement joins TRBV5-5 to TRBJ2-2; D uncertain. Trimming removed 0 bases from V and 6 bases from J, with 6 bases in between. CDR3 length equals 13 residues. Germline V lookup: CDR1 SGHKS, CDR2 YYEKEE (reference sequence). The CDR3 coding sequence is TGTGCCAGCAGCTTGGTGTCAGCCGGGGAGCTGTTTTTT. Its protein is CASSLVSAGELFF.

This chain connects TRBV5-1 to TRBJ1-3; TRBD1 matches 8 bases. In germline, CDR1 is SGHRS, CDR2 YFSETQ. The CDR3 contains 15 residues. Trimming took 4 bases from V and 1 from J; bases not matched to a gene: 4. Written as DNA, the CDR3 is TGCGCCAGCAGCGCGGGACAGGTTTCTGGAAACACCATATATTTT. It encodes CASSAGQVSGNTIYF. The full variable domain, rest sourced from reference TRBV5-1 and TRBJ1-3, is KAGVTQTPRYLIKTRGQQVTLSCSPISGHRSVSWYQQTPGQGLQFLFEYFSETQRNKGNFPGRFSGRQFSNSRSEMNVSTLELGDSALYLCASSAGQVSGNTIYFGEGSWLTVV.

The chain recombines TRBV10-3 with TRBJ2-5, with 13 positions matching TRBD2. This CDR3 spans 15 amino acids. Germline V lookup: CDR1 ENHRY, CDR2 SYGVKD. Trimming at V came to 4 bases and at J to 5 bases, leaving 4 bases not matched to a gene. The chain's CDR3 is CAISGLAGGPETQYF. Written as DNA, the CDR3 is TGTGCCATCAGTGGACTAGCGGGAGGCCCGGAGACCCAGTACTTC.

The rearrangement joins TRBV29-1 to TRBJ2-5, with D possibly matching TRBD1 (5 bases). Trimming left V 5 bases short and J 2 bases short, with 9 bases between. Germline CDR1 and CDR2: SQVTM and ANQGSEA. This CDR3 is built from 12 residues. The CDR3 here is CSVSTAQETQYF. The CDR3 nucleotides are TGCAGCGTTTCGACAGCACAAGAGACCCAGTACTTC.

This clone appeared a few times. This rearrangement joins TRBV4-1 to TRBJ2-3; 7 positions match TRBD2. V shed 1 base and J 5 bases; nucleotides not matched to a gene: 6. CDR1 and CDR2 (germline): MGHRA, YSYEKL. This CDR3 contains 15 residues. The CDR3: CASSQVLGGGDTQYF. DNA of the CDR3: TGCGCCAGCAGCCAAGTATTAGGCGGGGGAGATACGCAGTATTTT.

The rearrangement joins TRBV5-4 to TRBJ2-2; 8 bases line up with TRBD2. The CDR3 spans 15 residues. Per the germline V gene, CDR1 is SGHNT and CDR2 is YYREEE (reference sequence). V lost 5 bases and J lost 3; bases outside the gene matches: 6. CDR3 residues: CASSTGTRDTGELFF. CDR3 bases: TGTGCCAGCAGTACCGGGACTAGGGACACCGGGGAGCTGTTTTTT.

The rearrangement joins TRBV6-5 to TRBJ2-5; 8 nucleotides agree with TRBD1. Germline assignment: CDR1 MNHEY and CDR2 SVGAGI. There are 15 residues in the CDR3. The V and J ends lost 2 bases and 2 bases, in that order; junction bases with no gene match: 4. The CDR3: CASSYPGQGQETQYF. The CDR3 DNA reads as TGTGCCAGCAGTTACCCCGGACAGGGACAAGAGACCCAGTACTTC.

V gene TRBV2 combines with J gene TRBJ1-5, with TRBD1 matching over 9 bases. The V gene's germline CDR1 is SNHLY and CDR2 FYNNEI. The CDR3 extends over 15 amino acids. J gave up 2 bases and V 6 bases, and 5 bases lay outside the gene matches. CDR3 in amino acids: CASRSQGARNQPQHF. CDR3 DNA: TGTGCCAGCAGATCACAGGGGGCCCGCAATCAGCCCCAGCATTTT.

A note on this clone: One end of the junction fails to match germline, which may point to a read error. In DNA, the CDR3 is TGCGCCAGCAGCTCGACTAGTCGGAGATACGGGCAGTACTTC. Its translation: CASSSTSRRYGQYF. This chain links TRBV5-1 with TRBJ2-7, with a weak D call TRBD2 (6 bases). The CDR3 runs 14 residues. Germline CDR1 is SGHRS and CDR2 is YFSETQ.

This chain connects TRBV19 to TRBJ1-5; the D gene is possibly TRBD1 (6 bases). V was shortened by 3 bases and J by 9 bases, with 9 bases between the two germline ends. The length of the CDR3 is 12 residues. Germline values: CDR1 LNHDA, CDR2 SQIVND (reference sequence). CDR3 in amino acids: CASSITGRPQHF. CDR3 nucleotides: TGTGCCAGTAGTATTACAGGGCGGCCCCAGCATTTT.

V gene TRBV28 combines with J gene TRBJ2-7, with D possibly TRBD1 on 5 matching bases. Trimming cost V 4 bases and J 0 bases, with 13 bases left between them. The CDR3 sequence is 15 residues long. Germline V gene data show CDR1 as MDHEN and CDR2 as SYDVKM. CDR3 nucleotide sequence: TGTGCCAGCAGTTCCCAGATAGGGGCCTCCTACGAGCAGTACTTC. Amino acid sequence: CASSSQIGASYEQYF. Together with reference TRBV28 and TRBJ2-7, the CDR3 gives the full variable domain: DVKVTQSSRYLVKRTGEKVFLECVQDMDHENMFWYRQDPGLGLRLIYFSYDVKMKEKGDIPEGYSVSREKKERFSLILESASTNQTSMYLCASSSQIGASYEQYFGPGTRLTVT.

This clone was seen only once. The chain employs TRBV7-9 and TRBJ1-1; D possibly corresponds to TRBD1 (5 bases). Between the trimmed V and J ends, which lost 5 bases and 7 bases, there was a span of 11 bases. The CDR3 length is 12 residues. The germline gives CDR1 SEHNR, CDR2 FQNEAQ (reference sequence). Here the CDR3 DNA reads TGTGCCAGCAGCCCTGACAGAGATGAAGCTTTCTTT. Its translation is CASSPDRDEAFF.

The count of this clone is one. The rearrangement links TRBV11-2 to TRBJ2-7, with 9 bases that match TRBD2. The CDR3 consists of 15 residues. Germline values: CDR1 SGHAT, CDR2 FQNNGV. J lost 7 bases, V lost 5 bases, and 12 bases had no gene match. CDR3 DNA sequence: TGTGCCAGCAGCCCCCGCGGGAGGGGAGGGGGGGAGCAGTACTTC. This codes for CASSPRGRGGGEQYF.

The chain recombines TRBV12-5 with TRBJ2-7; 8 bases match TRBD1. V shed 4 bases, J shed 4 bases, and the junction held 6 bases outside the gene matches. The CDR3 length is 14 residues. From germline, CDR1 is LGHNT and CDR2 FRNRAP. In nucleotides, the CDR3 is TGTGCTAGTGGTTCGGAAAGGACAGGGTACGAGCAGTACTTC. It yields the protein CASGSERTGYEQYF.

The rearrangement links TRBV19 to TRBJ2-7, with TRBD1 matching over 7 bases. The CDR3 spans 15 residues. Germline V lookup: CDR1 LNHDA, CDR2 SQIVND (reference sequence). V was clipped by 3 bases and J by 2 bases; unmatched bases: 7. CDR3 in amino acids: CASSITGVSAYEQYF. The CDR3 DNA sequence: TGTGCCAGTAGTATCACAGGGGTTTCCGCCTACGAGCAGTACTTC.

V and J are TRBV10-1 and TRBJ2-1; TRBD2 aligns across 14 bases. The J segment lost 8 bases and the V segment lost 6 bases, leaving 6 bases of the junction unmatched. The CDR3 runs to 15 residues. Looked up from germline, CDR1 is WNHNN and CDR2 is SYGVQD (reference sequence). The CDR3 loop reads CASRGTSGSMDEQFF. DNA for the CDR3: TGCGCCAGCAGGGGGACTAGCGGGAGTATGGATGAGCAGTTCTTC.